The 22 T cell receptor beta chains below all came from one sample that was sequenced in a study of CD8 T cells in ankylosing spondylitis. TCRdb redid the calling of the 5' RACE reads with MiXCR, one entry per CDR3 protein. This sample carries roughly 190,000 distinct CDR3 sequences, roughly 13% of them seen once, and the ten largest clones take 16%. Source material: blood, either unsorted or a sorted T cell fraction (not recorded which). The receptor source for this set is a male donor with ankylosing spondylitis or in good health (not recorded which).

The CDR3 nucleotides are TGTGCCAGCAGTACTCATCGTCCCACAGGGCGGGTTCATGGTACTGAAGCTTTCTTT. Protein: CASSTHRPTGRVHGTEAFF. The rearrangement links TRBV12-3 or TRBV12-4 to TRBJ1-1; D is perhaps TRBD1 (6 bases). The CDR3 runs to 19 residues. V lost 5 bases and J 5 bases, leaving 30 bases between the germline ends.

The CDR3 sequence is CASSDRETTNEKLFF. The DNA of the CDR3 is TGTGCCAGCAGTGACAGGGAAACAACTAATGAAAAACTGTTTTTT. The V gene is TRBV12-3 or TRBV12-4, the J gene TRBJ1-4; 7 nucleotides match TRBD1. The CDR3 has 15 amino acids. J gave up 0 bases and V 5 bases, and 3 bases lay outside the gene matches.

This clonotype was observed at least ten times. The chain links TRBV29-1 to TRBJ2-7; a possible D gene is TRBD2 (7 bases). Trimming took off 4 bases at V and 5 bases at J, with 12 bases between the two ends. Looked up from germline, CDR1 is SQVTM and CDR2 is ANQGSEA. CDR3 length equals 12 residues. CDR3 residues: CSVVGGLNEQYF. CDR3 bases: TGCAGCGTTGTCGGGGGGCTAAACGAGCAGTACTTC.

V is TRBV18 and J is TRBJ2-7; D remains unclear. V lost 2 bases and J lost 2, with 7 bases in between. CDR1 and CDR2 from the germline V gene are KGHSH and LQKENI. The CDR3 totals 13 residues. The CDR3, as DNA: TGTGCCAGCTCACCATTAGACCCCTACGAGCAGTACTTC. Translation gives CASSPLDPYEQYF.

This clonotype was observed at least ten times. The chain links TRBV27 to TRBJ1-5; possible D gene TRBD1, 6 bases. Germline CDR1 is MNHEY and CDR2 is SMNVEV (reference sequence). The CDR3 covers 15 residues. Between the trimmed V and J ends, which lost 5 bases and 0 bases, there was a span of 11 bases. CDR3 residues: CASSGQPYSNQPQHF. The CDR3, as DNA: TGTGCCAGCAGTGGACAGCCCTATAGCAATCAGCCCCAGCATTTT.

This clonotype was detected only a few times. This sequence joins TRBV6-5 and TRBJ2-4; D ambiguous. Germline V lookup: CDR1 MNHEY, CDR2 SVGAGI. Trimming left V 0 bases short and J 8 bases short, with 11 bases between. This CDR3 spans 14 amino acids. For the CDR3, the DNA is TGTGCCAGCAGTTACTCCGGGTCGTTGGACATTCAGTACTTC. Translated, it gives CASSYSGSLDIQYF.

This clonotype was observed a few times. The rearrangement links TRBV5-1 to TRBJ2-7; TRBD2 might be the D (5 bases). This CDR3 comprises 15 residues. Germline V CDR1 and CDR2: SGHRS, YFSETQ. V lost 2 bases and J 3 bases, leaving 15 bases between the germline ends. CDR3 sequence reads: CASSLDLASYYEQYF. CDR3 in DNA: TGCGCCAGCAGCTTAGATCTAGCTTCGTACTACGAGCAGTACTTC.

The gene calls are TRBV25-1 and TRBJ2-5; 7 nucleotides agree with TRBD1. J was trimmed by 1 base and V by 4 bases; bases with no gene match: 9. This CDR3 is built from 16 residues. Looked up from germline, CDR1 is MGHDK and CDR2 is SYGVNS. The chain's CDR3 is CASSAWDSLVQETQYF. CDR3 coding DNA: TGTGCCAGCAGTGCTTGGGACAGCCTCGTCCAAGAGACCCAGTACTTC.

The V and J genes are TRBV3-1 and TRBJ2-2; 10 positions agree with TRBD1. Germline V lookup: CDR1 LGHDT, CDR2 YNNKEL (reference sequence). Trimming cost V 5 bases and J 6 bases; bases outside gene matches: 9. The CDR3 is 16 residues long. Written as DNA, the CDR3 is TGTGCCAGCAGCGACTCCGGGACAGGGGTCCCCGGGGAGCTGTTTTTT. Protein sequence: CASSDSGTGVPGELFF.

In its sample, this clonotype was seen a few times. V and J are TRBV29-1 and TRBJ1-1; 7 bases fit TRBD1. The CDR3 length is 12 residues. Germline V gene sequence: CDR1 SQVTM, CDR2 ANQGSEA. V trimming: 4 bases; J trimming: 5 bases; junction bases outside the gene matches: 4. CDR3 nucleotides: TGCAGCGTTGGACAGGGCGCTACTGAAGCTTTCTTT. Protein product: CSVGQGATEAFF.

The V gene is TRBV9, the J gene TRBJ1-1; D may be TRBD1 (6 bases). The CDR3 spans 14 residues. Germline V gene sequence: CDR1 SGDLS, CDR2 YYNGEE. Trimming removed 3 bases from V and 3 bases from J, with 12 bases in between. The CDR3 DNA is TGTGCCAGCAGCGAACACAGGGCCGACACTGAAGCTTTCTTT. Translated, it gives CASSEHRADTEAFF.

The rearrangement joins TRBV5-1 to TRBJ2-7, with 7 bases lining up with TRBD1. The CDR3 spans 18 residues. The germline V gene encodes CDR1 SGHRS and CDR2 YFSETQ. Unmatched junction bases numbered 12, after V lost 0 bases and J lost 0 bases. CDR3 coding DNA: TGCGCCAGCAGCTTGGCCTCGGGTTATGGGACAGACTCCTACGAGCAGTACTTC. It translates to CASSLASGYGTDSYEQYF.

This clonotype was counted a few times. The chain recombines TRBV27 with TRBJ2-1; D remains ambiguous. In germline, CDR1 is MNHEY, CDR2 SMNVEV (reference sequence). The V gene lost 5 bases and the J gene lost 2 bases, with 13 bases spanning the gap. The CDR3 covers 15 residues. CDR3 bases: TGTGCCAGCAGTCTTATTCGGACGGCCTACAATGAGCAGTTCTTC. Residues: CASSLIRTAYNEQFF.

This clonotype occurred many times. The chain combines TRBV5-1 with TRBJ2-5; 9 nucleotides match TRBD2. CDR1 is SGHRS, CDR2 YFSETQ, per germline. The CDR3 is made up of 17 amino acids. V dropped 0 bases and J dropped 4; count of bases not matched to a gene: 10. CDR3 in amino acids: CASSLGLAETRGETQYF. Written as DNA, the CDR3 is TGCGCCAGCAGCTTGGGACTAGCGGAGACGAGGGGAGAGACCCAGTACTTC.

This clonotype was detected only a few times. The J gene is TRBJ2-1, the V gene TRBV11-2; TRBD1 matches at 7 bases. V trimming: 5 bases; J trimming: 3 bases; junction bases outside the gene matches: 10. Germline V gives CDR1 SGHAT, CDR2 FQNNGV. CDR3 length equals 16 residues. In DNA form, the CDR3 reads TGTGCCAGCAGCCCTCGTACCGACAGGGTCTACAATGAGCAGTTCTTC. It codes for CASSPRTDRVYNEQFF.

This rearrangement joins TRBV20-1 to TRBJ2-1; TRBD2 matches 11 bases. Trimming cost V 5 bases and J 8 bases; bases outside gene matches: 8. The CDR3 sequence is 14 residues long. Germline assignment: CDR1 DFQATT and CDR2 SNEGSKA (reference sequence). The CDR3 region is CSAGLAGGSDEQFF. The CDR3 DNA is TGCAGTGCTGGCCTAGCGGGAGGAAGCGATGAGCAGTTCTTC.

V and J are TRBV7-7 and TRBJ2-3; 11 positions match TRBD1. Germline V gene data show CDR1 as SSHAT and CDR2 as FNYEAQ (reference sequence). The V gene end was trimmed by 5 bases and the J gene end by 4 bases; junction bases not matched to a gene: 11. The CDR3 sequence is 17 residues long. This chain's CDR3 is CASSPRTGGSGADTQYF. CDR3 bases: TGTGCCAGCAGCCCACGGACAGGGGGCAGTGGTGCAGATACGCAGTATTTT.

The chain has TRBV5-1 and TRBJ2-1; unclear D gene. The CDR3 is 11 amino acids. Between the trimmed V and J ends, which lost 0 bases and 8 bases, there was a span of 3 bases. Germline V gene sequence: CDR1 SGHRS, CDR2 YFSETQ. The CDR3: CASSLEHEQFF. CDR3 bases: TGCGCCAGCAGCTTGGAACATGAGCAGTTCTTC. Based on the CDR3 plus reference TRBV5-1 and TRBJ2-1, the full variable domain is KAGVTQTPRYLIKTRGQQVTLSCSPISGHRSVSWYQQTPGQGLQFLFEYFSETQRNKGNFPGRFSGRQFSNSRSEMNVSTLELGDSALYLCASSLEHEQFFGPGTRLTVL.

This clonotype was recorded a few times. The J gene is TRBJ1-4, the V gene TRBV7-9, with no clear D. In germline, CDR1 is SEHNR, CDR2 FQNEAQ (reference sequence). Trimming took off 1 base at V and 8 bases at J, with 8 bases between the two ends. This CDR3 has 13 residues. CDR3 region: CASSLGSGEKLFF. CDR3 nucleotide sequence: TGTGCCAGCAGCTTAGGGTCGGGGGAAAAACTGTTTTTT. Looking up the rest from reference TRBV7-9 and TRBJ1-4 gives the full variable domain: DTGVSQNPRHKITKRGQNVTFRCDPISEHNRLYWYRQTLGQGPEFLTYFQNEAQLEKSRLLSDRFSAERPKGSFSTLEIQRTEQGDSAMYLCASSLGSGEKLFFGSGTQLSVL.

This chain uses TRBV9 with TRBJ2-7, with a weak D call TRBD2 (5 bases). This CDR3 is built from 14 residues. Germline V lookup: CDR1 SGDLS, CDR2 YYNGEE. V lost 4 bases to trimming and J lost 3 bases, with 14 bases between them. The CDR3 sequence is CASSPSFGGYEQYF. For the CDR3, the DNA is TGTGCCAGCAGCCCCTCCTTTGGAGGCTACGAGCAGTACTTC.

This clonotype has a handful of counts. This chain connects TRBV2 to TRBJ2-7, with 7 bases aligning to TRBD1. V lost 11 bases, J lost 7 bases, and 14 bases stayed unmatched. CDR1 and CDR2 (germline): SNHLY, FYNNEI. The CDR3 length is 13 residues. The CDR3 coding sequence is TGTGCCGCCGACTCACAGGGCAGGGGGGAGCAGTACTTC. It translates to CAADSQGRGEQYF.

In this sample, this clonotype turned up a few times. The genes are TRBV4-1 and TRBJ1-1, with D perhaps TRBD1 (5 bases). The CDR3 covers 15 residues. Trimming cost V 4 bases and J 1 base, with 13 bases left between them. Germline V gives CDR1 MGHRA, CDR2 YSYEKL. The DNA of the CDR3 is TGCGCCAGCAGCCCTATACAGGTGAAGAACACTGAAGCTTTCTTT. This encodes CASSPIQVKNTEAFF.